One and the same sample provided the 18 T cell receptor beta chains below, sequenced in a study of T cells in Graves' hyperthyroidism and ophthalmopathy. There were TCR beta CDR3 regions amplified from RNA transcripts. The HTBI set primed first-round TCR CDR3 RT-PCR. Each CDR3 protein gets one entry after TCRdb re-called the multiplex PCR reads with MiXCR. Of 690,000 or so distinct CDR3 sequences listed, 18% were seen once; the top ten hold 16%. Sequencing used blood. Every receptor here comes from a woman between 50 and 59 years old with Graves' hyperthyroidism that later progressed to Graves' ophthalmopathy.

This clonotype was detected ten times or more. This chain links TRBV6-6 with TRBJ1-1; TRBD1 matches at 10 bases. The CDR3 length is 14 residues. Per germline, CDR1 MNHNY and CDR2 SVGAGI (reference sequence). Unmatched junction bases numbered 5, after V lost 0 bases and J lost 10 bases. This CDR3 is CASSYSGQGGRAFF. The CDR3 nucleotides are TGTGCCAGCAGTTACTCCGGACAGGGGGGAAGAGCTTTCTTT.

This clonotype was seen ten or more times. The J gene is TRBJ1-5, the V gene TRBV4-1; no firm D call. The germline V and J ends were trimmed by 1 base and 7 bases, with 14 bases remaining between them. Germline V lookup: CDR1 MGHRA, CDR2 YSYEKL. The CDR3 loop spans 15 amino acids. The CDR3 nucleotides read TGCGCCAGCAGCCAAGGAGTGCGAACCGAACAGCCCCAGCATTTT. Its translation: CASSQGVRTEQPQHF.

This clonotype was picked up a small number of times. The chain employs TRBV4-2 and TRBJ2-1, with D possibly matching TRBD2 (5 bases). The CDR3 is 14 residues long. Germline loops: CDR1 LGHNA, CDR2 YNFKEQ. Between the trimmed V and J ends, which lost 1 base and 8 bases, there was a span of 12 bases. The CDR3: CASSQVGVKDEQFF. CDR3 nucleotide sequence: TGTGCCAGCAGCCAAGTCGGGGTCAAAGATGAGCAGTTCTTC.

Only a few counts were recorded for this clonotype. V gene TRBV20-1 combines with J gene TRBJ2-5, with D unresolved. Deletions cut 0 bases from V and 0 bases from J, with 11 bases between. Germline V gene data show CDR1 as DFQATT and CDR2 as SNEGSKA (reference sequence). The CDR3 has 15 amino acids. Here the CDR3 DNA reads TGCAGTGCTAGAGATTACGGACGCCACCAAGAGACCCAGTACTTC. Its translation: CSARDYGRHQETQYF.

This clonotype was counted at least ten times. The chain uses TRBV10-3 and TRBJ1-1; TRBD1 agrees at 9 bases. Germline loops: CDR1 ENHRY, CDR2 SYGVKD. With 6 bases clipped from V and 4 bases from J, the junction kept 6 bases outside the gene matches. This CDR3 spans 14 amino acids. The CDR3 reads CAIRRQGVSTEAFF. The CDR3 DNA reads TGTGCCATCAGGAGACAGGGGGTGAGCACTGAAGCTTTCTTT.

With regard to this clonotype: The germline gene is not matched at one end of the junction; a read error may be the cause. The chain employs TRBV13 and TRBJ2-7, with 8 bases aligning to TRBD1. The germline gives CDR1 PRHDT, CDR2 FYEKMQ (reference sequence). CDR3 length: 16 amino acids. CDR3 DNA sequence: TGTGCCAGCAGCTTCCCCCGGGACAGGAGACTAGGCGAGCTGTACTTC. It codes for CASSFPRDRRLGELYF. Combining the CDR3 with reference TRBV13 and TRBJ2-7 gives the whole variable domain AAGVIQSPRHLIKEKRETATLKCYPIPRHDTVYWYQQGPGQDPQFLISFYEKMQSDKGSIPDRFSAQQFSDYHSELNMSSLELGDSALYFCASSFPRDRRLGELYFGPGTRLTVT.

The sample holds a few counts of this clonotype. The chain links TRBV5-6 to TRBJ2-1, with D tentatively TRBD1 (6 bases). Trimming took off 4 bases at V and 9 bases at J, with 11 bases between the two ends. CDR3 length: 12 residues. Germline CDR1 and CDR2: SGHDT and YYEEEE. The DNA of the CDR3 is TGTGCCAGCAGCCCACAGGGACCTGAGCAGTTCTTC. Translating gives CASSPQGPEQFF.

With respect to this clonotype: A read error may be the cause here, since a much bigger clone is one base away. This rearrangement joins TRBV18 to TRBJ2-5; TRBD1 matches at 7 bases. Per germline, CDR1 KGHSH and CDR2 LQKENI. The CDR3 runs 16 residues. The CDR3 coding sequence is TGTGCCAGCTCACCAGGTTCATCCGGGACAGAAGAGGCCCAGTACTTC. Protein: CASSPGSSGTEEAQYF.

This chain links TRBV10-3 with TRBJ1-5; 8 positions match TRBD1. V was clipped by 5 bases and J by 3 bases; unmatched bases: 3. This CDR3 comprises 14 residues. Germline values: CDR1 ENHRY, CDR2 SYGVKD. The CDR3 sequence: CAISKDRDNQPQHF. Written as DNA, the CDR3 is TGTGCCATCAGTAAGGACAGGGACAATCAGCCCCAGCATTTT.

The DNA of the CDR3 is TGTGCCAGTAGTCTTGGGCGGGGGACTTCTGGCAATCAGCCCCAGCATTTT. It is translated as CASSLGRGTSGNQPQHF. The rearrangement links TRBV19 to TRBJ1-5; the D gene is possibly TRBD1 (5 bases). This CDR3 spans 17 amino acids. Germline-derived CDR1 and CDR2 are LNHDA and SQIVND (reference sequence). The V gene lost 5 bases and the J gene lost 2 bases, with 19 bases spanning the gap.

As concerns this clonotype: One junction end disagrees with the germline gene, perhaps due to a read error. The chain links TRBV28 to TRBJ2-7; maybe TRBD1 (5 bases). This CDR3 spans 12 amino acids. From germline, CDR1 is MDHEN and CDR2 SYDVKM. The CDR3 sequence: CASSVTGRAVDF. Written as DNA, the CDR3 is TGTGCCAGCAGTGTTACAGGTCGGGCAGTAGACTTC.

This clonotype was detected only a few times. A much larger clone lies a single base off, so this may be a read error. The chain employs TRBV6-1 and TRBJ1-6, with TRBD1 as a possible D gene (6 bases). Looked up from germline, CDR1 is MNHNS and CDR2 is SASEGT. Trimming removed 6 bases from V and 7 bases from J, with 10 bases in between. CDR3 size: 13 residues. The CDR3 nucleotides read TGTGCCAGCAGCAGGACAGCGAATTCACCCCTCCACTTT. Its translation: CASSRTANSPLHF.

This clonotype came up a few times. The V and J genes are TRBV24-1 and TRBJ2-1; possibly TRBD1 for D (8 bases). V was shortened by 5 bases and J by 5 bases, with 15 bases between the two germline ends. The CDR3 length is 15 residues. Germline CDR1 reads KGHDR; CDR2 reads SFDVKD. The CDR3 nucleotides read TGTGCCACCAGTGGAACAGGGGGGGATCACAATGAGCAGTTCTTC. Translating it yields CATSGTGGDHNEQFF.

This clonotype was detected a few times. The V and J genes are TRBV7-3 and TRBJ2-1; no reliable D call. Trimming removed 5 bases from V and 9 bases from J, with 14 bases in between. The length of the CDR3 is 13 residues. Germline lookup yields CDR1 SGHTA and CDR2 FQGTGA. CDR3 residues: CASSNRPYGEQFF. CDR3 coding DNA: TGTGCCAGCAGCAACCGCCCGTATGGTGAGCAGTTCTTC. Using reference TRBV7-3 and TRBJ2-1 for the parts outside the CDR3, the full variable domain is GAGVSQTPSNKVTEKGKYVELRCDPISGHTALYWYRQSLGQGPEFLIYFQGTGAADDSGLPNDRFFAVRPEGSVSTLKIQRTERGDSAVYLCASSNRPYGEQFFGPGTRLTVL.

This clonotype was counted at least ten times. The J gene is TRBJ2-7, the V gene TRBV11-3, with a tentative D call TRBD1 (5 bases). Trimming shortened V by 4 bases and J by 3 bases, and 10 bases separated the two germline ends. In germline, CDR1 is SGHNT, CDR2 YENEEA. The CDR3 is made up of 13 amino acids. The chain's CDR3 is CASSYLQGYEQYF. The CDR3 nucleotides are TGTGCCAGCAGCTACCTCCAGGGCTACGAGCAGTACTTC.

This clonotype was seen ten or more times. The CDR3 DNA reads as TGCAGTGCTCCAAGGACAACAGGGCACATGAACACTGAAGCTTTCTTT. Translated: CSAPRTTGHMNTEAFF. The V gene is TRBV20-1, the J gene TRBJ1-1; maybe TRBD1 (6 bases). CDR3 length: 16 residues. Germline V gene data show CDR1 as DFQATT and CDR2 as SNEGSKA (reference sequence). The V gene lost 5 bases and the J gene lost 0 bases, with 19 bases spanning the gap.

This clonotype was observed a few times. V gene TRBV3-1 combines with J gene TRBJ1-2; D remains unclear. Germline V gene sequence: CDR1 LGHDT, CDR2 YNNKEL (reference sequence). The V and J ends lost 3 bases and 8 bases respectively, with 13 bases between them. This CDR3 comprises 13 residues. CDR3 bases: TGTGCCAGCAGCCAGCTGGGGATGCGGGGCTACACCTTC. This translates into CASSQLGMRGYTF.

This clonotype occurred many times. The chain couples TRBV20-1 to TRBJ2-1; unclear D gene. Trimming stripped 3 bases from V and 0 bases from J, with 12 bases between. CDR1 and CDR2 (germline): DFQATT, SNEGSKA (reference sequence). The CDR3 is 15 amino acids. In DNA, the CDR3 is TGCAGTGCTAGTTCTTCGACAAACTCCTACAATGAGCAGTTCTTC. Protein: CSASSSTNSYNEQFF.